Listed below are T cell receptor beta chains from one sample, sequenced in a study of spatial heterogeneity in lung cancer. TCRdb fed the 5' RACE reads into MiXCR, producing one record per CDR3 protein. The repertoire includes 30,000 to 45,000 distinct CDR3 sequences, less than 8.5% of them detected once, and approximately 30% sits in the top ten. Here the sequenced sample was PBMCs, taken at surgery. All receptors come from a female donor with early-stage non-small cell lung cancer. Each CDR3 is given without its conserved first and last residue. Each record gives: clone size, J gene, V gene, CDR3 protein. Size is omitted from some rows. Given values are once, few, many or a class for expanded clones.

clone size: NA; J gene: TRBJ2-1; V gene: TRBV6-1; CDR3 protein: ASTGGLSYNEQF
clone size: few; J gene: TRBJ2-6; V gene: TRBV10-3; CDR3 protein: AISDYSGGANVLT
clone size: many; J gene: TRBJ2-1; V gene: TRBV18; CDR3 protein: ASSPLAGEIEQF
clone size: many; J gene: TRBJ2-7; V gene: TRBV7-9; CDR3 protein: ASSLQDKQY
clone size: many; J gene: TRBJ2-7; V gene: TRBV10-3; CDR3 protein: AIMDSGYEQY
clone size: many; J gene: TRBJ2-5; V gene: TRBV11-2; CDR3 protein: ASTRMLAGTETQY
clone size: NA; J gene: TRBJ2-5; V gene: TRBV20-1; CDR3 protein: SCWAGEETQY
clone size: many; J gene: TRBJ2-6; V gene: TRBV10-2; CDR3 protein: ASSGWGLAKSGANVLT
clone size: many; J gene: TRBJ1-6; V gene: TRBV20-1; CDR3 protein: SARDWGRGTNSPLH
clone size: many; J gene: TRBJ1-2; V gene: TRBV15; CDR3 protein: ATSFRQGVGGYT
clone size: many; J gene: TRBJ2-5; V gene: TRBV5-1; CDR3 protein: ASSQLWWEGVEETQY
clone size: NA; J gene: TRBJ2-3; V gene: TRBV21-1; CDR3 protein: ASSTGLAGPDTQY
clone size: NA; J gene: TRBJ2-3; V gene: TRBV29-1; CDR3 protein: SVEQFWGEDTSTDTQY
clone size: NA; J gene: TRBJ2-5; V gene: TRBV18; CDR3 protein: ASSPGQEETQY
clone size: many; J gene: TRBJ2-2; V gene: TRBV5-1; CDR3 protein: ASSLGVRSTGELF
clone size: NA; J gene: TRBJ1-5; V gene: TRBV5-6; CDR3 protein: ASSLDRDQPQH
clone size: few; J gene: TRBJ2-7; V gene: TRBV7-2; CDR3 protein: ASSPPFQRGRGYEQY
clone size: few; J gene: TRBJ1-1; V gene: TRBV4-1; CDR3 protein: ASRQPLGRTEAF
clone size: few; J gene: TRBJ2-2; V gene: TRBV9; CDR3 protein: ASSMTANTGELF
clone size: NA; J gene: TRBJ2-3; V gene: TRBV9; CDR3 protein: ASTPELAGTDTQY
clone size: many; J gene: TRBJ1-4; V gene: TRBV19; CDR3 protein: ASSPGQGLTNEKLF
clone size: many; J gene: TRBJ1-4; V gene: TRBV5-1; CDR3 protein: ASSQGTGGFNEKLF
clone size: NA; J gene: TRBJ2-1; V gene: TRBV7-9; CDR3 protein: ASSPRGTLSSYNDQF
clone size: many; J gene: TRBJ2-7; V gene: TRBV19; CDR3 protein: ASSLGDPTEQY
clone size: NA; J gene: TRBJ1-1; V gene: TRBV6-1; CDR3 protein: ASSEIGYMNTEAF
clone size: many; J gene: TRBJ2-3; V gene: TRBV7-3; CDR3 protein: ASSLSGQADTQY
clone size: many; J gene: TRBJ1-1; V gene: TRBV6-5; CDR3 protein: ASSPPGSGTEAF
clone size: few; J gene: TRBJ1-4; V gene: TRBV5-1; CDR3 protein: ASSPSGTGLEKLF
clone size: few; J gene: TRBJ2-7; V gene: TRBV11-2; CDR3 protein: ASRELPGANYEQY
clone size: many; J gene: TRBJ1-5; V gene: TRBV4-1; CDR3 protein: ASSQGDVGSQPQH
clone size: NA; J gene: TRBJ2-1; V gene: TRBV19; CDR3 protein: ASSIETAPGDEQF
clone size: many; J gene: TRBJ1-2; V gene: TRBV24-1; CDR3 protein: ATSGQYGDYT
clone size: many; J gene: TRBJ2-1; V gene: TRBV5-1; CDR3 protein: ASSLASGRPNEQF
clone size: few; J gene: TRBJ2-3; V gene: TRBV28; CDR3 protein: ATLQGASLRY
clone size: many; J gene: TRBJ2-5; V gene: TRBV29-1; CDR3 protein: SVSQNYQETQY
clone size: few; J gene: TRBJ2-1; V gene: TRBV3-1; CDR3 protein: ASEQGAGFNEQF
clone size: many; J gene: TRBJ2-7; V gene: TRBV5-8; CDR3 protein: ASSLVGTTYEQY
clone size: few; J gene: TRBJ2-5; V gene: TRBV15; CDR3 protein: ATSRAGTQETQY
clone size: many; J gene: TRBJ1-1; V gene: TRBV5-1; CDR3 protein: ASSNGASSNTEAF
clone size: many; J gene: TRBJ2-1; V gene: TRBV7-9; CDR3 protein: ASSNPPSSYNEQF
clone size: NA; J gene: TRBJ1-5; V gene: TRBV28; CDR3 protein: ASSFRQNSNQPQH
clone size: many; J gene: TRBJ2-2; V gene: TRBV27; CDR3 protein: ASSAIESTELF
clone size: few; J gene: TRBJ1-6; V gene: TRBV23-1; CDR3 protein: ASSQDRGPFCNSPLH
clone size: many; J gene: TRBJ1-6; V gene: TRBV5-8; CDR3 protein: ASSWGPGTGGDAYNSPLH
clone size: many; J gene: TRBJ2-6; V gene: TRBV14; CDR3 protein: ASSRRGQAIPSGANVLT
clone size: many; J gene: TRBJ1-5; V gene: TRBV20-1; CDR3 protein: SARVLGGNQPQH
clone size: NA; J gene: TRBJ2-1; V gene: TRBV3-1; CDR3 protein: ASSQDIGSSYNEQF